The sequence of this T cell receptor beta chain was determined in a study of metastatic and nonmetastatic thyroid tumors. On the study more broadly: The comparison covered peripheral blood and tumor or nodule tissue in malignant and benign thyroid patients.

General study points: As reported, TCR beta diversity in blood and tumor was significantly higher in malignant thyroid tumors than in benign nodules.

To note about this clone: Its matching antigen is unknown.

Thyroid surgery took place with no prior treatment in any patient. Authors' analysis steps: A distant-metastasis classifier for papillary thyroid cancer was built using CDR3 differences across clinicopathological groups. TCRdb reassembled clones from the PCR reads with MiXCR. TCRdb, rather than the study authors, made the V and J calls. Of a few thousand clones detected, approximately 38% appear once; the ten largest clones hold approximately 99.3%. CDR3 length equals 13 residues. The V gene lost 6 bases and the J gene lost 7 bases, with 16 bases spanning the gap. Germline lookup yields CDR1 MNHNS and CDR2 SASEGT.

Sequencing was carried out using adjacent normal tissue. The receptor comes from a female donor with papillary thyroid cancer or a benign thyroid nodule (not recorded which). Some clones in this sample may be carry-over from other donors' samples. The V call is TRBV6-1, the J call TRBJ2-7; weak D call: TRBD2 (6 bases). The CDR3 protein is CASRRDLVGEQYF. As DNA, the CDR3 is TGTGCCAGCAGAAGGGACTTGGTTGGGGAGCAGTACTTC.